This T cell receptor (beta chain) was identified in a study of T cells after yellow fever vaccination. General observations from the study: FACS-sorted repertoires could contain abundant clonotypes contaminating from the bulk population.

Universal primer sites and UMIs were introduced during 5'RACE template-switching synthesis of TCR cDNA. TCRdb reprocessed the 5' RACE reads via MiXCR and lists one record per CDR3 protein. The sample consists of around 530,000 distinct CDR3 sequences, 17% of them appearing once. Ten or more counts support this clonotype. Its specificity is unknown. The sequencing here drew on PBMCs, taken roughly 5 days after the first yellow fever vaccination. The sequence was collected from a man aged 18 to 30 who received the YFV17D yellow fever vaccine.

This CDR3 reads CASSLDRVGEKLFF. As DNA, the CDR3 is TGTGCCAGCAGCTTGGACAGGGTGGGCGAAAAACTGTTTTTT. V usage is TRBV7-2 and J usage is TRBJ1-4; TRBD1 matches 8 bases. Germline loops: CDR1 SGHTA, CDR2 FQGNSA. Trimming took 3 bases from V and 8 from J; bases not matched to a gene: 5. This CDR3 contains 14 residues.